This TCR beta chain appears in the sequencing data of a study of shared clonotypes between healthy human individuals. Study observations and caveats: The naive CD4 repertoires of a few donors were compared, and approximately 5% of clonotypes were shared. Clonotypes which were not shared had lower generation probabilities than clonotypes that all four donors shared.

With regard to this clone: What it binds is not known.

When replicate PCRs were run on sorted subsets, they used approximately 210 ng DNA, about 31,000 T cell genomes. Here immunoSEQ multiplex PCR was the method, and the copy in TCRdb shows in-frame clones only, minus some. Here the sample spans about 1.5 million clones, 95% to 99% being singletons. CD4+ cells were split into CD45RA+ naive and CD45RA-negative memory subsets. Germline V CDR1 and CDR2: SNHLY, FYNNEI. The V end was cut by 3 bases, the J end by 7 bases, with 10 bases between. This CDR3 has 13 amino acids. This chain connects TRBV2 to TRBJ2-1; no clear D gene. The specimen sequenced was naive CD4+ T cells sorted from blood. The subset is: CD45RA+ positively selected. This clonotype was sampled from a man aged 25-40 years in good health. The CDR3 coding sequence is TGTGCCAGCAGTGATCTAGGGCTGAATGAGCAGTTCTTC. Protein product: CASSDLGLNEQFF.